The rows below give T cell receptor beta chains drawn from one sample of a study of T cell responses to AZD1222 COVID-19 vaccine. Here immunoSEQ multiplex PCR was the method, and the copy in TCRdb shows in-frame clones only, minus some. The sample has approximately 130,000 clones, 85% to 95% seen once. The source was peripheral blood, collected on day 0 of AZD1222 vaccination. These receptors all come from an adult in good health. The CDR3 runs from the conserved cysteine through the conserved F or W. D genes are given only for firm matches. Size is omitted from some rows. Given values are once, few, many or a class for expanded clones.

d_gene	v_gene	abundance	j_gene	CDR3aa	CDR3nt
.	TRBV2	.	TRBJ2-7	CASSEQGNSYEQYF	TGTGCCAGCAGTGAACAGGGGAACTCCTACGAGCAGTACTTC
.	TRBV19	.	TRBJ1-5	CASSKGLLNQPQHF	TGTGCCAGTAGTAAGGGACTGCTCAATCAGCCCCAGCATTTT
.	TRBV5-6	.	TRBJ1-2	CASSSGEGYGYTF	TGTGCCAGCAGCTCAGGGGAAGGCTATGGCTACACCTTC
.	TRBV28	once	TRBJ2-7	CASSLGPLEQYF	TGTGCCAGCAGTTTAGGACCTCTGGAGCAGTACTTC
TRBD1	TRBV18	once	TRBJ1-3	CASSPAGTGAVSGNTIYF	TGTGCCAGCTCACCGGCCGGGACAGGGGCCGTCTCTGGAAACACCATATATTTT
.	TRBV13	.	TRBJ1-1	CASSPGGGLNTEAFF	TGTGCCAGCAGCCCGGGCGGGGGGCTAAACACTGAAGCTTTCTTT
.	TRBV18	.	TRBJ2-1	CASSPLSGGLIPNEQFF	TGTGCCAGCTCACCACTCTCTGGGGGGCTGATCCCCAATGAGCAGTTCTTC
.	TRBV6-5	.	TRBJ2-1	CASSYSPTGREQFF	TGTGCCAGCAGTTACTCCCCGACAGGGAGGGAGCAGTTCTTC
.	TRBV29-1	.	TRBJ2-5	CSVREETQYF	TGCAGCGTCAGAGAAGAGACCCAGTACTTC
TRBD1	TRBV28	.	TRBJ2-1	CASTSGGQLSSYNEQFF	TGTGCCAGCACCTCTGGGGGACAGCTGAGCTCCTACAATGAGCAGTTCTTC
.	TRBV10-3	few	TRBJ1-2	CAISESGGYTF	TGTGCCATCAGTGAGTCGGGGGGCTACACCTTC
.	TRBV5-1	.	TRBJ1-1	CASSPGPGGTEAFF	TGCGCCAGCAGCCCTGGACCCGGCGGCACTGAAGCTTTCTTT
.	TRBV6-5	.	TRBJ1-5	CASSYSPGGNQPQHF	TGTGCCAGCAGTTACTCCCCCGGGGGCAATCAGCCCCAGCATTTT
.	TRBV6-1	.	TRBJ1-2	CASSEWQTAGYGYTF	TGTGCCAGCAGTGAATGGCAGACCGCAGGCTATGGCTACACCTTC
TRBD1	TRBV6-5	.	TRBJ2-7	CASSSDRLTYEQYF	TGTGCCAGCAGCTCGGACAGGCTCACCTACGAGCAGTACTTC
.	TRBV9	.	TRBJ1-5	CASSVGVGTPQHF	TGTGCCAGCAGCGTAGGCGTGGGGACGCCCCAGCATTTT
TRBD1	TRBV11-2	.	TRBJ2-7	CASSPDRFTYEQYF	TGTGCCAGCAGCCCGGACAGGTTTACCTACGAGCAGTACTTC
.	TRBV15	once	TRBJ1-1	CATSFTGNTEAFF	TGTGCCACCAGCTTTACAGGGAACACTGAAGCTTTCTTT
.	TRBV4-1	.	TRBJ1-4	CASSSPFTKATNEKLFF	TGCGCCAGCAGCTCCCCATTCACGAAGGCAACTAATGAAAAACTGTTTTTT
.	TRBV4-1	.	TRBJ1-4	CASSHPHRRAGNEKLFF	TGCGCCAGCAGCCACCCTCATAGGAGAGCGGGTAATGAAAAACTGTTTTTT
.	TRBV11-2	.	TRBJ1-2	CASISEGGVITF	TGTGCCAGCATATCGGAGGGGGGAGTAATCACCTTC
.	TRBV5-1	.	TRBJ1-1	CASSLGAGNTEAFF	TGCGCCAGCAGCTTGGGCGCGGGGAACACTGAAGCTTTCTTT
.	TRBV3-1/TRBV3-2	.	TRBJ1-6	CASSHRGNSPLHF	TGTGCCAGCAGCCACCGGGGTAATTCACCCCTCCACTTT
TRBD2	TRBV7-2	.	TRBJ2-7	CASSLDWGGVSYEQYF	TGTGCCAGCAGCTTAGATTGGGGGGGAGTCTCCTACGAGCAGTACTTC
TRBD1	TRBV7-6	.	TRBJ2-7	CASSLAGRTGTYEQYF	TGTGCCAGCAGCTTGGCGGGGCGGACAGGGACCTACGAGCAGTACTTC
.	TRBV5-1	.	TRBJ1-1	CASSLGVDTEAFF	TGCGCCAGCAGCTTGGGGGTGGACACTGAAGCTTTCTTT
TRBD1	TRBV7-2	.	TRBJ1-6	CASSSEQGADSPLHF	TGTGCCAGCAGCTCAGAACAGGGGGCAGATTCACCCCTCCACTTT
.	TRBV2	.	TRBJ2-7	CASSQAPRYEQYF	TGTGCCAGCAGTCAGGCACCGCGGTACGAGCAGTACTTC
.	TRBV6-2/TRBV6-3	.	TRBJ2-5	CASSYLAVVELETQYF	TGTGCCAGCAGTTACTTGGCGGTGGTCGAGTTGGAGACCCAGTACTTC
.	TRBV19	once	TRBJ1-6	CASGTQSSYNSPLHF	TGTGCCAGCGGGACCCAGAGCTCCTATAATTCACCCCTCCACTTT
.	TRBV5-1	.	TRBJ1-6	CASSLGWAGDDNSPLHF	TGCGCCAGCAGCCTTGGGTGGGCGGGGGATGATAATTCACCCCTCCACTTT
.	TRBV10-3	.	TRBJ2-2	CAMGDVSNTGELFF	TGTGCCATGGGGGACGTATCGAACACCGGGGAGCTGTTTTTT
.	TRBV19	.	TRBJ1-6	CASSIGSGVSYNSPLHF	TGTGCCAGTAGTATCGGTTCAGGGGTTTCGTATAATTCACCCCTCCACTTT
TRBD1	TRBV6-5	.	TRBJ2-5	CASSLDRVNEETQYF	TGTGCCAGCAGTTTAGACAGGGTTAATGAGGAGACCCAGTACTTC
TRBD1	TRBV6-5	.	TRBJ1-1	CASSYSWGQGIEAFF	TGTGCCAGCAGTTACTCGTGGGGACAGGGGATTGAAGCTTTCTTT
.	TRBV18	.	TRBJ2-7	CASSPPGRQDHEQYF	TGTGCCAGCTCACCGCCGGGACGCCAAGACCACGAGCAGTACTTC
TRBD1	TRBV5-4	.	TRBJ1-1	CASSSITGDRGAFF	TGTGCCAGCAGCTCCATTACAGGGGATAGAGGAGCTTTCTTT
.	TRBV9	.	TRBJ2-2	CASSVGGGTGELFF	TGTGCCAGCAGCGTAGGTGGCGGCACCGGGGAGCTGTTTTTT
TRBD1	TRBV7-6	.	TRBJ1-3	CASSPDRGSGNTIYF	TGTGCCAGCAGCCCGGACAGGGGCTCTGGAAACACCATATATTTT
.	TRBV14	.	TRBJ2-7	CASSPQGGAYEQYF	TGTGCCAGCAGCCCTCAGGGGGGGGCCTACGAGCAGTACTTC
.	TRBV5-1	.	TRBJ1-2	CASSSTAGVNYGYTF	TGCGCCAGCAGCTCTACGGCAGGCGTTAACTATGGCTACACCTTC
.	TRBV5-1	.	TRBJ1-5	CASSLEGYGQPQHF	TGCGCCAGCAGCTTGGAGGGGTACGGTCAGCCCCAGCATTTT
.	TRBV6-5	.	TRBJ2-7	CASSYSLQRVSYEQYF	TGTGCCAGCAGTTACTCGCTGCAGAGGGTCTCCTACGAGCAGTACTTC
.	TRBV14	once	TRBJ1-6	CASSQDLSRAGSPLHF	TGTGCCAGCAGCCAAGATCTCTCGAGGGCCGGGTCACCCCTCCACTTT
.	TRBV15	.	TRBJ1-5	CATSRDLNQPQHF	TGTGCCACCAGCAGAGACTTGAATCAGCCCCAGCATTTT
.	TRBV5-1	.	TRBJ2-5	CASSSQGAETQYF	TGCGCCAGCAGTTCACAGGGAGCAGAGACCCAGTACTTC
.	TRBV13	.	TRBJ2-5	CASSLGLIPDKKETQYF	TGTGCCAGCAGCTTAGGGCTAATACCTGACAAAAAAGAGACCCAGTACTTC
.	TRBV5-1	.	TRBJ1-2	CASSFSGDYGYTF	TGCGCCAGCAGCTTTTCGGGGGACTATGGCTACACCTTC
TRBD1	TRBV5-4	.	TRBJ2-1	CASSPTDRGPYNEQFF	TGTGCCAGCAGCCCAACGGACAGGGGTCCCTACAATGAGCAGTTCTTC
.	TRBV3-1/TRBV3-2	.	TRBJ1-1	CASSLSNRMNTEAFF	TGTGCCAGCAGCCTCTCCAACAGGATGAACACTGAAGCTTTCTTT
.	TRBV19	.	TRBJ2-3	CATTPGGRRDTQYF	TGTGCCACCACCCCGGGGGGCCGGAGAGATACGCAGTATTTT